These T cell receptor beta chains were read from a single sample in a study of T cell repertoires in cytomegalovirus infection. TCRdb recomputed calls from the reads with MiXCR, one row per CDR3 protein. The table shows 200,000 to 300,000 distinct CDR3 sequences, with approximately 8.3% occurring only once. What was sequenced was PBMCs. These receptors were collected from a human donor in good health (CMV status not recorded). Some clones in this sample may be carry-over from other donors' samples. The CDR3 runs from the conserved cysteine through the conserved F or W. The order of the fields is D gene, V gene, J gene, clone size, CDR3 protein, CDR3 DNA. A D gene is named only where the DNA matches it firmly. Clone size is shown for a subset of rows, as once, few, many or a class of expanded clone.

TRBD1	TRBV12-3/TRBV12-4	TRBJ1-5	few	CASSFSGDSDQPQHF	TGTGCCAGCAGTTTTTCCGGGGACAGTGACCAGCCCCAGCATTTT
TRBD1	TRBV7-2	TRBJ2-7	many	CASSLGGGTVTYEQYF	TGTGCCAGCAGCTTAGGCGGTGGGACAGTGACTTACGAGCAGTACTTC
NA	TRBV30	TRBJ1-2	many	CAWLSGLGYTF	TGTGCCTGGCTTTCGGGCTTGGGCTACACCTTC
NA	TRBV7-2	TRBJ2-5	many	CASSNPGGVQETQYF	TGTGCCAGCAGCAACCCTGGCGGGGTTCAAGAGACCCAGTACTTC
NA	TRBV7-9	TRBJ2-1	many	CASSSPFRGRGVEQFF	TGTGCCAGCAGCTCCCCATTCAGGGGCCGGGGGGTTGAGCAGTTCTTC
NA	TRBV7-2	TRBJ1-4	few	CASSLRAGNEKLFF	TGTGCCAGCAGCTTACGGGCAGGCAATGAAAAACTGTTTTTT
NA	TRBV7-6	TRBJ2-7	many	CASSLAQGVGRTEQYF	TGTGCCAGCAGCTTAGCGCAAGGGGTAGGCCGCACCGAGCAGTACTTC
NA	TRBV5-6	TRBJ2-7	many	CASSLAGTGVGEQYF	TGTGCCAGCAGCTTGGCCGGAACGGGGGTGGGTGAGCAGTACTTC
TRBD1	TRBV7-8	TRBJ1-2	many	CALQTNRGQLNYGYTF	TGTGCCCTACAAACGAACAGGGGCCAGCTAAACTATGGCTACACCTTC
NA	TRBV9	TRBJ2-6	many	CASSRVAGANVLTF	TGTGCCAGCAGCCGGGTAGCTGGGGCCAACGTCCTGACTTTC
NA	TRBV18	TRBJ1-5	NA	CASSLIGGINQPQHF	TGTGCCAGCTCACTAATCGGGGGTATTAATCAGCCCCAGCATTTT
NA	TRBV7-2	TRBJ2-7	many	CASSLVFQGEQYF	TGTGCCAGCAGCTTAGTCTTTCAGGGCGAGCAGTACTTC
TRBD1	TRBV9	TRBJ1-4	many	CASSARGGRGNEKLFF	TGTGCCAGCAGCGCGAGAGGGGGCAGGGGTAATGAAAAACTGTTTTTT
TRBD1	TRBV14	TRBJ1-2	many	CASSQDRDFGYTF	TGTGCCAGCAGCCAGGACAGGGATTTTGGCTACACCTTC
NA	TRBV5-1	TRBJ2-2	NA	CASSSQSKTGELFF	TGCGCCAGCAGCTCACAATCCAAGACCGGGGAGCTGTTTTTT
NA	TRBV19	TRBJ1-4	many	CASSMSPRPGRLKELFF	TGTGCCAGTAGTATGTCCCCACGCCCTGGCAGGCTAAAGGAACTGTTTTTT
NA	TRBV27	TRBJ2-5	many	CASRGDGGGETQYF	TGTGCCAGCCGAGGGGACGGAGGTGGAGAGACCCAGTACTTC
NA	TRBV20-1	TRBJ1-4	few	CSAQARNEKLFF	TGCAGTGCACAAGCTAGGAATGAAAAACTGTTTTTT
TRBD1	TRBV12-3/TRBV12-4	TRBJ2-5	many	CASSLQGAPQETQYF	TGTGCCAGCAGTTTGCAGGGGGCGCCCCAAGAGACCCAGTACTTC
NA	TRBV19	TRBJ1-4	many	CASKQEKLFF	TGTGCCAGTAAGCAAGAAAAACTGTTTTTT
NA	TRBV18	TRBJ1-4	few	CASSDQGIANEKLFF	TGTGCCAGCTCTGATCAGGGGATCGCTAATGAAAAACTGTTTTTT
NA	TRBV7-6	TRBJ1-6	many	CASSSIKSYNSPLHF	TGTGCCAGCAGTTCGATAAAATCCTATAATTCACCCCTCCACTTT
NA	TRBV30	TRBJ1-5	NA	CAWSVYTTPRNQPQHF	TGTGCCTGGAGTGTATACACGACACCCCGCAATCAGCCCCAGCATTTT
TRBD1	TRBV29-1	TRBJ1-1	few	CSVDAGGAEAFF	TGCAGCGTTGATGCAGGGGGTGCTGAAGCTTTCTTT
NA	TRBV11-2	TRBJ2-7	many	CASSSFSAGYEQYF	TGTGCCAGCAGCTCCTTTTCCGCTGGGTACGAGCAGTACTTC
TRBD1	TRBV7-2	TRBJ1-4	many	CASTPAGTANEKLFF	TGTGCCAGCACTCCGGCGGGGACAGCTAATGAAAAACTGTTTTTT
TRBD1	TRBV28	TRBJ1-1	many	CASIRDRSLNTEAFF	TGTGCCAGCATCCGGGACAGGAGCTTGAACACTGAAGCTTTCTTT
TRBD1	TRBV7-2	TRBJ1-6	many	CASSFKTGGGSPLHF	TGTGCCAGCAGCTTTAAGACAGGGGGAGGCTCACCCCTCCACTTT
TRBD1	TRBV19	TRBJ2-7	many	CASSSQGVLTYEQYF	TGTGCCAGTAGTTCACAGGGGGTACTTACCTACGAGCAGTACTTC
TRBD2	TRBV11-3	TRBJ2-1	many	CASSSTSGGRNEQFF	TGTGCCAGCAGCTCGACTAGCGGGGGAAGGAATGAGCAGTTCTTC
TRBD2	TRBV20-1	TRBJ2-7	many	CSADETSGGLSYEQYF	TGCAGTGCCGACGAGACTAGCGGGGGGCTCTCCTACGAGCAGTACTTC
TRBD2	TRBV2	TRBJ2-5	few	CASSGARGGPETQYF	TGTGCCAGCAGTGGTGCGCGGGGGGGCCCGGAGACCCAGTACTTC
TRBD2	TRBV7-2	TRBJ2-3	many	CASSLQLAGGGVQYF	TGTGCCAGCAGCTTACAACTAGCGGGGGGGGGGGTGCAGTATTTT
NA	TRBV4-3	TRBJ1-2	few	CASSQDRSAAILDGYTF	TGCGCCAGCAGCCAAGATCGGAGCGCCGCTATCCTGGATGGCTACACCTTC
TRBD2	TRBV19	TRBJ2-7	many	CASTLSSGSSYEQYF	TGTGCCAGTACCTTATCTAGCGGGAGCTCCTACGAGCAGTACTTC
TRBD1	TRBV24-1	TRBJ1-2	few	CATGQGYGYTF	TGTGCCACCGGACAGGGGTATGGCTACACCTTC
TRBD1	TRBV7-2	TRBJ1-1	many	CASSLQTGVGGTEAFF	TGTGCCAGCAGCTTGCAGACAGGGGTTGGGGGCACTGAAGCTTTCTTT
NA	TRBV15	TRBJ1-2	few	CATSREKLGSGYGYTF	TGTGCCACCAGCAGAGAAAAGTTAGGCAGTGGATATGGCTACACCTTC
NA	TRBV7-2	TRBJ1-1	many	CASSLAHLEDAFF	TGTGCCAGCAGCTTAGCGCACCTAGAGGATGCTTTCTTT
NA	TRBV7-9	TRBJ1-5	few	CASSRLGQSNQPQHF	TGTGCCAGCAGCCGGCTTGGACAGAGCAATCAGCCCCAGCATTTT